Listed here is a single TCR beta chain. As yet, its antigen is unknown. A much larger clone lies a single base off, so this may be a read error. Exclusion followed for patients with uncontrolled infection, other autoimmune disease, pregnancy or lactation. Based on clinical symptoms, serum thyroxine and TRAb, thyroid ultrasound and orbital computed tomography, diagnoses were reached. This entry comes from a study of T cells in Graves' hyperthyroidism and ophthalmopathy. Study-level background: Peripheral blood was collected at initial diagnosis, before any treatment. Study-wide results and caveats: Expanded thyroid clonotypes (above 0.001) were mostly also found in blood.

Amplified TCR beta CDR3 regions came from RNA transcripts. HTBI primers were employed in a first-round RT-PCR of the TCR CDR3. TCRdb reprocessed the multiplex PCR reads via MiXCR and lists one record per CDR3 protein. Of hundreds of thousands of distinct CDR3 sequences in the sample, roughly a third were seen once. Trimming removed 1 base from V and 1 base from J, with 13 bases in between. Germline values: CDR1 MGHRA, CDR2 YSYEKL. This CDR3 has 16 residues. The chain links TRBV4-1 to TRBJ1-1, with D uncertain. Sequencing was performed on blood. The clonotype was recovered from a woman aged 40 to 50 with Graves' hyperthyroidism. This CDR3 is CASSQGWTRGNTEAFF. The CDR3 nucleotides are TGCGCCAGCAGCCAAGGTTGGACTCGAGGGAACACTGAAGCTTTCTTT.